This entry lists 9 T cell receptor beta chains sequenced from one sample in a study of blood T cells in healthy people across ages. Combining a sample-barcoded 5' primer with a J-beta primer mix, a second PCR ran for about 7 to 12 cycles. MiXCR was run by TCRdb on the 5' RACE reads, yielding one entry per CDR3 protein. The table has over 1.5 million distinct CDR3 sequences, around 48% seen once. Source material: blood. Receptors originate from a woman in her forties in good health.

This clonotype was seen a few times. The chain uses TRBV7-3 and TRBJ2-1; D possibly corresponds to TRBD1 (7 bases). The CDR3 contains 16 residues. Germline CDR1 is SGHTA and CDR2 is FQGTGA. Deletions cut 6 bases from V and 5 bases from J, with 20 bases between. DNA for the CDR3: TGTGCCAGCAGTCGTCAGGGGGGTTTATGGAACAATGAGCAGTTCTTC. This gives the protein CASSRQGGLWNNEQFF.

This clonotype occurred a few times. V is TRBV7-9 and J is TRBJ2-3; unclear D gene. Germline V gene data show CDR1 as SEHNR and CDR2 as FQNEAQ (reference sequence). The length of the CDR3 is 14 residues. The V gene lost 2 bases and the J gene lost 2 bases, with 8 bases spanning the gap. The CDR3 DNA follows: TGTGCCAGCAGCTTATCATTCAACACAGATACGCAGTATTTT. It codes for CASSLSFNTDTQYF.

The chain uses TRBV6-5 and TRBJ2-1, with 9 bases matching TRBD1. Germline V lookup: CDR1 MNHEY, CDR2 SVGAGI. The CDR3 totals 14 residues. Trimming cost V 5 bases and J 8 bases; bases outside gene matches: 7. CDR3 loop: CASSPGTGFYEQFF. The CDR3 DNA reads TGTGCCAGCAGTCCCGGGACAGGGTTTTATGAGCAGTTCTTC.

This chain links TRBV7-2 with TRBJ2-5; 7 nucleotides align to TRBD2. This CDR3 spans 13 amino acids. The J segment lost 5 bases and the V segment lost 4 bases, leaving 4 bases of the junction unmatched. Germline-derived CDR1 and CDR2 are SGHTA and FQGNSA. The CDR3: CASSSGRIETQYF. The CDR3 bases are TGTGCCAGCAGCTCCGGGAGGATTGAGACCCAGTACTTC.

The rearrangement uses TRBV4-3 and TRBJ2-6; the D gene is possibly TRBD1 (5 bases). Per germline, CDR1 LGHNA and CDR2 YSLEER. CDR3 size: 15 residues. V lost 0 bases and J 4 bases, leaving 7 bases between the germline ends. The DNA of the CDR3 is TGCGCCAGCAGCCAAGATTCAGGGGGGGCCAACGTCCTGACTTTC. Residues: CASSQDSGGANVLTF.

The table lists this clonotype with many counts. CDR3 coding DNA: TGTGCCAGCCGGGGCAGGACCTACGAGCAGTACTTC. The encoded protein is CASRGRTYEQYF. The chain uses TRBV6-6 and TRBJ2-7; either TRBD1 or TRBD2 may fit D (5 bases each). V dropped 8 bases and J dropped 2 bases, with 10 bases sitting between them. There are 12 residues in the CDR3. From germline, CDR1 is MNHNY and CDR2 SVGAGI (reference sequence).

This clonotype was observed a single time. The rearrangement links TRBV20-1 to TRBJ2-5; D is possibly TRBD1 or TRBD2 (5 bases each). The J call is doubtful: the DNA matches TRBJ2-7 better. Germline assignment: CDR1 DFQATT and CDR2 SNEGSKA (reference sequence). The CDR3 has 12 amino acids. The chain's CDR3 is CSARRDEPEQYF. The DNA of the CDR3 is TGCAGTGCGCGTCGGGACGAACCCGAGCAGTACTTC.

The V call is TRBV5-1, the J call TRBJ2-1, with a possible D match to TRBD1 (5 bases). This CDR3 is built from 15 residues. The V gene's germline CDR1 is SGHRS and CDR2 YFSETQ. V was pared by 6 bases and J by 7 bases, with 20 bases between. The CDR3 bases are TGCGCCAGCAAGGCCCCTGGTCAGGGCGGTAATGAGCAGTTCTTC. Amino acid sequence: CASKAPGQGGNEQFF.

Concerning this clonotype itself: One junction end disagrees with the germline gene, perhaps due to a read error. The genes are TRBV10-3 and TRBJ2-4, with a tentative D call TRBD1 (7 bases). Germline V gene data show CDR1 as ENHRY and CDR2 as SYGVKD. The CDR3 has 16 residues. CDR3 bases: TGTGCCATCGGTGAAGAGACAGGGAGGGCCAAAAACATTCAGTACTTC. Translated: CAIGEETGRAKNIQYF.